This passage covers 17 T cell receptor beta chains from one sample sequenced in a study of cytomegalovirus exposure and HLA in healthy donors (TCRdb year 2017). The library relied on the immunoSEQ multiplex PCR assay. TCRdb stores this immuneACCESS table with in-frame sequences only. Part of the clones is absent; in the studies checked, under half of the shortfall reflects unresolved V genes, and no reason is known for the rest. The sample records 80,000 to 100,000 clones, about 83% of which are singletons. The ten biggest clones cover roughly 3.9% of the sample. The sample consisted of PBMCs. The source of these receptors is a woman under 40 in good health and CMV-seronegative.

The chain uses TRBV2 and TRBJ2-2; 9 bases map to TRBD1. The trim removed 8 bases at V and 2 bases at J, leaving 3 bases unmatched. The CDR3 is 14 residues long. Germline CDR1 is SNHLY and CDR2 is FYNNEI. CDR3 bases: TGTGCCAGCCGGGACAGGGTAAACACCGGGGAGCTGTTTTTT. It is translated as CASRDRVNTGELFF. The complete variable domain, with remaining parts taken from reference TRBV2 and TRBJ2-2, reads EPEVTQTPSHQVTQMGQEVILRCVPISNHLYFYWYRQILGQKVEFLVSFYNNEISEKSEIFDDQFSVERPDGSNFTLKIRSTKLEDSAMYFCASRDRVNTGELFFGEGSRLTVL.

The J gene is TRBJ1-1, the V gene TRBV5-6; the D gene is possibly TRBD1 (5 bases). Germline-derived CDR1 and CDR2 are SGHDT and YYEEEE. CDR3 size: 12 residues. Trimming removed 3 bases from V and 11 bases from J, with 14 bases in between. The CDR3 bases are TGTGCCAGCAGCTCAGGGTCGCGCGCGGCTTTCTTT. Amino acid sequence: CASSSGSRAAFF.

The rearrangement links TRBV11-3 to TRBJ2-1; 9 bases map to TRBD1. Looked up from germline, CDR1 is SGHNT and CDR2 is YENEEA. Trimming at V came to 1 base and at J to 5 bases, leaving 6 bases not matched to a gene. This CDR3 is 16 amino acids long. CDR3 coding DNA: TGTGCCAGCAGCTTAGGCTCCGGGACAGGGAACAATGAGCAGTTCTTC. This codes for CASSLGSGTGNNEQFF.

The chain has TRBV6-5 and TRBJ1-3; D gene uncertain. From germline, CDR1 is MNHEY and CDR2 SVGAGI. Trimming left V 2 bases short and J 4 bases short, with 12 bases between. CDR3 length: 15 amino acids. CDR3 bases: TGTGCCAGCAGTTACACTGGGCTAAACGGAAACACCATATATTTT. It encodes CASSYTGLNGNTIYF.

The chain joins TRBV6-5 to TRBJ2-5; no reliable D call. Germline CDR1 MNHEY, CDR2 SVGAGI. Trimming left V 4 bases short and J 7 bases short, with 13 bases between. The CDR3 is 13 residues long. The CDR3 protein is CASSSAPRGTQYF. The CDR3 DNA is TGTGCCAGCAGTTCGGCCCCCCGAGGGACCCAGTACTTC.

The chain uses TRBV7-9 and TRBJ1-4, with 9 bases that match TRBD1. Germline V lookup: CDR1 SEHNR, CDR2 FQNEAQ (reference sequence). This CDR3 is 14 amino acids long. Germline trimming cut 6 bases from V and 6 bases from J; bases unmatched to any gene: 5. The CDR3 nucleotides are TGTGCCAGCAGAAAACAGGGGGCAGATGAAAAACTGTTTTTT. It specifies CASRKQGADEKLFF.

The genes are TRBV29-1 and TRBJ1-3; no clear D. This CDR3 is 13 amino acids long. Germline assignment: CDR1 SQVTM and CDR2 ANQGSEA. Trimming cost V 7 bases and J 0 bases, with 10 bases left between them. The CDR3 nucleotides read TGCAGCGCCCGATCGGGCTCTGGAAACACCATATATTTT. Its protein is CSARSGSGNTIYF.

This rearrangement joins TRBV19 to TRBJ1-2; TRBD1 agrees at 11 bases. Germline V CDR1 and CDR2: LNHDA, SQIVND (reference sequence). The CDR3 spans 15 residues. With 8 bases clipped from V and 3 bases from J, the junction kept 8 bases outside the gene matches. The DNA of the CDR3 is TGTGCCAGTGGGGACAGGGGGACAGGTGACTATGGCTACACCTTC. It translates to CASGDRGTGDYGYTF.

The chain combines TRBV6-7 with TRBJ2-7, with D tentatively TRBD2 (5 bases). TRBV6-7 counts as an open reading frame of uncertain function. The CDR3 covers 13 residues. Trimming took 11 bases from V and 5 from J, leaving 19 bases between them. Here the CDR3 reads CAGLFPNPHEQYF. Written as DNA, the CDR3 is TGTGCCGGACTCTTTCCCAATCCCCACGAGCAGTACTTC.

The gene calls are TRBV10-3 and TRBJ2-5, with TRBD2 as a possible D gene (6 bases). V lost 6 bases, J lost 5 bases, and 10 bases lay in between. This CDR3 region has 12 residues. CDR1 and CDR2 from the germline V gene are ENHRY and SYGVKD. The CDR3 DNA sequence: TGTGCCATCAGCGTCGCGGGGGAGACCCAGTACTTC. Its protein product is CAISVAGETQYF.

This rearrangement joins TRBV2 to TRBJ2-7; tentative D call: TRBD2 (7 bases). CDR3 size: 12 residues. The ends were cut back, 7 bases at V and 2 bases at J, with 9 bases in the middle. Per germline, CDR1 SNHLY and CDR2 FYNNEI. This CDR3 reads CASMRGPYEQYF. The CDR3 DNA is TGTGCCAGCATGCGGGGGCCCTACGAGCAGTACTTC.

This clone has just one count. V is TRBV5-6 and J is TRBJ1-2, with D possibly TRBD1 on 5 matching bases. Germline CDR1 is SGHDT and CDR2 is YYEEEE. The CDR3 is 13 residues long. The V and J ends lost 4 bases and 8 bases respectively, with 15 bases between them. This chain's CDR3 is CASSPTGVGGYTF. In nucleotides, the CDR3 is TGTGCCAGCAGCCCCACGGGGGTCGGGGGCTACACCTTC.

The chain combines TRBV7-9 with TRBJ2-1, with D possibly being TRBD2 (5 bases). Trimming took 1 base from V and 4 from J, leaving 11 bases between them. The CDR3 has 15 residues. Per the germline V gene, CDR1 is SEHNR and CDR2 is FQNEAQ (reference sequence). The DNA for the CDR3 is TGTGCCAGCAGCTTAGGGGCCCTAGCTTACAATGAGCAGTTCTTC. Protein sequence: CASSLGALAYNEQFF.

J is TRBJ1-4 and V is TRBV5-1, with 7 positions matching TRBD1. CDR1 SGHRS and CDR2 YFSETQ come from the germline V gene. With 3 bases clipped from V and 8 bases from J, the junction kept 7 bases outside the gene matches. The CDR3 extends over 14 amino acids. The DNA for the CDR3 is TGCGCCAGCAGCTCTCGACAGGGTGGCGAAAAACTGTTTTTT. Its translation: CASSSRQGGEKLFF.

The table lists this clone with a count of one. Its ends do not fully match the called genes, so a read error is possible. The rearrangement joins TRBV28 to TRBJ1-1, with 8 nucleotides matching TRBD1. This CDR3 spans 14 amino acids. Germline lookup yields CDR1 MDHEN and CDR2 SYDVKM. CDR3 in DNA: TGTGCCAGCAGTCTGGACAGGGTGAAAACTGAAGCTTTCTTT. Its translation: CASSLDRVKTEAFF. The variable domain in full, with the rest retrieved from reference TRBV28 and TRBJ1-1, is DVKVTQSSRYLVKRTGEKVFLECVQDMDHENMFWYRQDPGLGLRLIYFSYDVKMKEKGDIPEGYSVSREKKERFSLILESASTNQTSMYLCASSLDRVKTEAFFGQGTRLTVV.

The count of this clone is one. One end of the junction varies from germline; a read error may be responsible. The chain links TRBV7-7 to TRBJ2-1, with D possibly being TRBD2 (5 bases). This CDR3 spans 17 amino acids. CDR1 and CDR2 from the germline V gene are SSHAT and FNYEAQ (reference sequence). The CDR3 spells CASSLGAAASSYNEQFF. CDR3 nucleotide sequence: TGTGCTAGCAGCCTGGGAGCGGCGGCGAGCTCCTACAATGAGCAGTTCTTC. The full variable domain, in which reference TRBV7-7 and TRBJ2-1 provide the parts outside the CDR3, is GAGVSQSPRYKVTKRGQDVTLRCDPISSHATLYWYQQALGQGPEFLTYFNYEAQPDKSGLPSDRFSAERPEGSISTLTIQRTEQRDSAMYRCASSLGAAASSYNEQFFGPGTRLTVL.

This clone was recorded a few times. This chain uses TRBV5-1 with TRBJ2-5; 9 positions match TRBD2. V shed 3 bases and J 5 bases; nucleotides not matched to a gene: 11. The CDR3 spans 16 residues. The germline V gene encodes CDR1 SGHRS and CDR2 YFSETQ. The CDR3 is CASSSRLAVLGETQYF. DNA for the CDR3: TGCGCCAGCAGCTCACGACTAGCGGTACTAGGGGAGACCCAGTACTTC. Drawing the rest from reference TRBV5-1 and TRBJ2-5, the complete variable domain is KAGVTQTPRYLIKTRGQQVTLSCSPISGHRSVSWYQQTPGQGLQFLFEYFSETQRNKGNFPGRFSGRQFSNSRSEMNVSTLELGDSALYLCASSSRLAVLGETQYFGPGTRLLVL.